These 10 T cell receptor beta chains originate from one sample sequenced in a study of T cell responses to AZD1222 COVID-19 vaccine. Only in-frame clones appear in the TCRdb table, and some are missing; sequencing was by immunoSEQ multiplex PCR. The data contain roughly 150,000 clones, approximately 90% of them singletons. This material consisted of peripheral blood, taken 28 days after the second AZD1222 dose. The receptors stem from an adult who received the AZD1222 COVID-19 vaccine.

CDR3 in DNA: TGTGCCAGCCTGACAGGGGCGTCCTACGAGCAGTACTTC. This sequence encodes CASLTGASYEQYF. The chain is built from TRBV2 and TRBJ2-7; 8 bases are shared with TRBD1. The germline gives CDR1 SNHLY, CDR2 FYNNEI. The V segment lost 8 bases and the J segment 1 base; nucleotides outside the gene matches: 4. This CDR3 has 13 amino acids.

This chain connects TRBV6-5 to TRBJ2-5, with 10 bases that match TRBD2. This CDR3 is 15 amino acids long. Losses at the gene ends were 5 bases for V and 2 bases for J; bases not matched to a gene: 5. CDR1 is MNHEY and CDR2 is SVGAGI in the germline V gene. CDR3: CASSISGGGQETQYF. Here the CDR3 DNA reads TGTGCCAGCAGTATAAGCGGGGGGGGGCAAGAGACCCAGTACTTC.

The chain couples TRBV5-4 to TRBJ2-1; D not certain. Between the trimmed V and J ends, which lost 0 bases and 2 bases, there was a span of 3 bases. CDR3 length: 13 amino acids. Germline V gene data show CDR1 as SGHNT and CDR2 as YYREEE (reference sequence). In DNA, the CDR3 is TGTGCCAGCAGCTTGGAAACCTACAATGAGCAGTTCTTC. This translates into CASSLETYNEQFF.

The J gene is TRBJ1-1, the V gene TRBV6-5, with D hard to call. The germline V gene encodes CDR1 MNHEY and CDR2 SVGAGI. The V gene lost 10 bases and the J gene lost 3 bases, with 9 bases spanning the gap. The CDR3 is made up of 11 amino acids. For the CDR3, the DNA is TGTGCCACCTCCGGGGACACTGAAGCTTTCTTT. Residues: CATSGDTEAFF.

This CDR3 reads CASRFGRRPRANVLTF. The DNA for the CDR3 is TGTGCAAGTCGCTTCGGGCGGCGGCCTAGGGCCAACGTCCTGACTTTC. J is TRBJ2-6 and V is TRBV12-2. TRBV12-2 represents a pseudogene. CDR3 length: 16 residues.

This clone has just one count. The DNA for the CDR3 is TGTGCCAGCAGTTACGGAGGGGTCGCAGATAAAAACATTCAGTACTTC. Residues: CASSYGGVADKNIQYF. The gene calls are TRBV6-5 and TRBJ2-4; a weak D match, TRBD2 (6 bases). Trimming shortened V by 2 bases and J by 4 bases, and 15 bases separated the two germline ends. Per germline, CDR1 MNHEY and CDR2 SVGAGI. The CDR3 is 16 residues long.

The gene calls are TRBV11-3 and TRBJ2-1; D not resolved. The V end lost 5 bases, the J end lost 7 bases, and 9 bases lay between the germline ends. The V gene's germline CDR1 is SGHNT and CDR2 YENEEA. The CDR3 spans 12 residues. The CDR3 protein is CASSVRSNEQFF. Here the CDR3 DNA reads TGTGCCAGCAGCGTGAGAAGTAATGAGCAGTTCTTC.

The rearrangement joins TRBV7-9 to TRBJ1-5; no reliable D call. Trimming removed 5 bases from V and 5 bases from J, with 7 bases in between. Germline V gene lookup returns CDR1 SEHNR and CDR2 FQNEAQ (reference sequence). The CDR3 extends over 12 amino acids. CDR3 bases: TGTGCCAGCAGCCCATGGGATCAGCCCCAGCATTTT. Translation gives CASSPWDQPQHF.

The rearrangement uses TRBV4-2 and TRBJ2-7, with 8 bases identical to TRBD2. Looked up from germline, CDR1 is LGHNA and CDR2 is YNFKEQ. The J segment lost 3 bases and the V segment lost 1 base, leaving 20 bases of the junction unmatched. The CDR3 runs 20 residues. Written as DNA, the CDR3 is TGTGCCAGCAGCCAAGTAGGCGGATCCAGCGGGAGACCCATCCTCTACGAGCAGTACTTC. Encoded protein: CASSQVGGSSGRPILYEQYF.

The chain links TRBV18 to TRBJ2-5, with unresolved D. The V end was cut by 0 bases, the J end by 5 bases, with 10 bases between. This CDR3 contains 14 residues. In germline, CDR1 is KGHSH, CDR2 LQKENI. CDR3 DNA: TGTGCCAGCTCACCACCCAACGAAGTTGAGACCCAGTACTTC. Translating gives CASSPPNEVETQYF.